This T cell receptor beta chain stems from a study of cytomegalovirus exposure and HLA in healthy donors (dated by TCRdb to 2016 to 2017). Regarding the complete study: The roughly 670 repertoires of the first cohort and the 120 validation repertoires were produced on the same platform, according to a later analysis. The study was designed to test whether signatures of past pathogen exposure could be identified by cataloging public T cell receptors. A separate validation cohort of more than 100 different subjects was used in addition to the roughly 700-subject first cohort. To predict cytomegalovirus infection status, the study combined high-throughput TCR immunosequencing, statistical association of individual TCRs with disease status, and machine learning.

Separate from the approximately 700-subject first cohort, the validation cohort of about 130 subjects was the group to which the donors belonged. Turning to this clone: Its antigen remains unidentified. No base qualities exist here, and no much larger clone lies one base off it.

Points the paper makes about the study in general: In vitro tests confirmed that a few of the cytomegalovirus-associated TCR beta chains recognize cytomegalovirus antigens. A later analysis lacked HLA typing for the validation cohort, so it scored co-occurrence in that cohort across all 120 or so repertoires. In a later analysis, TCRs clustered in the first cohort were found to also tend to co-occur in the roughly 120 validation repertoires, with 85% to 95% of cluster scores above 0. The authors suggested that the approach could potentially be extended to other disease states and immunological phenotypes. The classifier was reported to diagnose cytomegalovirus status with high specificity and sensitivity in both the original cohort and the validation cohort. The study gave a list of more than 150 TCR beta chains associated with cytomegalovirus. Across donors, most TCR sequences were observed very rarely, whereas some public TCRs were present in many individuals.

The library was produced with the immunoSEQ multiplex PCR assay. The original pipeline was this. To diagnose cytomegalovirus status from the catalog of TCR beta chain sequences, a statistical classification framework was built. TCRdb holds this immuneACCESS table with in-frame rearrangements only. Some clones are missing; in checked studies, unresolved V genes explain under half, and the rest has no known cause. V and J calls and clone size are those listed in that table; D and trimming were worked out from the DNA. In all, the sample holds about 75,000 clones, and around four fifths of those were seen once. The biggest ten clones account for less than 3% of the sample. The receptor was isolated from a man aged 30-40 years in good health and CMV-seronegative. Sequenced sample: PBMCs.

The base sequence is TGTGCCAGCAGCGTAGGAGGGGACAGGGCCCTAGGAGGCTACACCTTC. This sequence encodes CASSVGGDRALGGYTF. The chain links TRBV9 with TRBJ1-2, with 9 bases matching TRBD1. The CDR1 and CDR2 encoded by the germline V gene are SGDLS and YYNGEE. Here V drops 0 bases and J drops 8 bases, and the junction holds 11 bases not matched to any gene. The CDR3 goes from the cysteine to the phenylalanine over 16 residues. Kept here is only the CDR3 DNA, which spans 48 bases and is read in frame from base 1. The variable domain in full, with residues beyond the CDR3 obtained from the reference TRBV9 and TRBJ1-2 genes, is DSGVTQTPKHLITATGQRVTLRCSPRSGDLSVYWYQQSLDQGLQFLIQYYNGEERAKGNILERFSAQQFPDLHSELNLSSLELGDSALYFCASSVGGDRALGGYTFGSGTRLTVV.